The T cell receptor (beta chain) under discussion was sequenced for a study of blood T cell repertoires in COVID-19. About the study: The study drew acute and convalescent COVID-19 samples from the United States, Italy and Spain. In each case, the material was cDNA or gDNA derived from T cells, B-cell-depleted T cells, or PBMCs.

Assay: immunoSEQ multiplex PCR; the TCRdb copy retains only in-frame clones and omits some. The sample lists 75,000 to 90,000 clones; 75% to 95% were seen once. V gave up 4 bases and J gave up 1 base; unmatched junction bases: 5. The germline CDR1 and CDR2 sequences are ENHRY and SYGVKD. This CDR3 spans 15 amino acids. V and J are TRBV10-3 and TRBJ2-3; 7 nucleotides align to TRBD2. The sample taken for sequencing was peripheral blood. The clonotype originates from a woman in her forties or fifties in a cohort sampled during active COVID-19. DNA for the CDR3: TGTGCCATCAGTGGGTCTAGCGGACGCACAGATACGCAGTATTTT. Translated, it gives CAISGSSGRTDTQYF.